This passage covers 21 T cell receptor beta chains from one sample sequenced in a study of T-cell memory formation after mild COVID-19. TCRdb re-called the 5' RACE reads with MiXCR, one entry per CDR3 protein. Among just under 50,000 distinct CDR3 sequences, 9% to 15% were seen once, and the ten largest hold almost 25%. Sequenced material: PBMCs or a T cell subset sorted from them (not recorded which). These receptors came from a man between 18 and 35 years old who had mild COVID-19 (a few samples of this study predate the infection). Cell type and time point are not known.

This clonotype was detected a few times. This chain links TRBV4-3 with TRBJ1-1; 9 nucleotides agree with TRBD1. Trimming cost V 4 bases and J 3 bases; bases outside gene matches: 3. Germline loops: CDR1 LGHNA, CDR2 YSLEER. The CDR3 sequence is 14 residues long. The CDR3 DNA sequence: TGCGCCAGCAGCCTCCGGACAGGGGACACTGAAGCTTTCTTT. It yields the protein CASSLRTGDTEAFF.

The chain combines TRBV20-1 with TRBJ1-2; D perhaps matches TRBD1 (5 bases). The CDR3 is made up of 16 amino acids. V was trimmed by 5 bases and J by 4 bases, leaving 23 bases between them. In germline, CDR1 is DFQATT, CDR2 SNEGSKA (reference sequence). CDR3 sequence: CSALDQGRFSTYGYTF. Here the CDR3 DNA reads TGCAGTGCTTTGGACCAGGGCCGATTCTCCACCTATGGCTACACCTTC.

This chain joins TRBV4-2 and TRBJ2-7; 8 bases are a match to TRBD2. The CDR3 consists of 15 residues. J was trimmed by 4 bases and V by 0 bases; bases with no gene match: 5. CDR1 and CDR2 from the germline V gene are LGHNA and YNFKEQ. CDR3 sequence reads: CASSQDWRGVYEQYF. The CDR3 DNA is TGTGCCAGCAGCCAAGATTGGCGGGGGGTATACGAGCAGTACTTC.

The DNA of the CDR3 is TGTGCCAGCAGTTACTCGGAGGCGCTCGGTTCACCCCTCCACTTT. As protein: CASSYSEALGSPLHF. The rearrangement uses TRBV6-5 and TRBJ1-6; D gene unclear. V was clipped by 0 bases and J by 9 bases, with 12 bases between them. Germline CDR1 and CDR2: MNHEY and SVGAGI. The CDR3 covers 15 residues.

This clonotype was seen many times. The V gene is TRBV2, the J gene TRBJ2-2, with TRBD1 as a possible D gene (5 bases). V lost 2 bases, J lost 7 bases, and 11 bases lay in between. The CDR3 runs to 14 residues. The germline V gene has CDR1 SNHLY and CDR2 FYNNEI. The CDR3 coding sequence is TGTGCCAGCAGTGAAAGCAGGGTTTACGGGGAGCTGTTTTTT. Amino acid sequence: CASSESRVYGELFF.

A few counts support this clonotype. The J gene is TRBJ1-3, the V gene TRBV6-5, with a tentative D call TRBD1 (6 bases). The germline V and J ends were trimmed by 4 bases and 4 bases, with 14 bases remaining between them. The CDR3 spans 15 residues. Germline V gives CDR1 MNHEY, CDR2 SVGAGI. CDR3 DNA: TGTGCCAGCAGTTCTTCTGGGGGGCGCGGAAACACCATATATTTT. Residues: CASSSSGGRGNTIYF.

This clonotype has just a few counts. The rearrangement links TRBV7-2 to TRBJ2-3; TRBD2 matches at 9 bases. V trimming: 5 bases; J trimming: 2 bases; junction bases outside the gene matches: 5. The CDR3 totals 15 residues. Germline values: CDR1 SGHTA, CDR2 FQGNSA. The CDR3 DNA reads as TGTGCCAGCAGCCTCGGACTAGCGCACACAGATACGCAGTATTTT. Amino acid sequence: CASSLGLAHTDTQYF.

This clonotype was recorded many times. This chain's CDR3 is CASSPYRGVNEQFF. The CDR3, as DNA: TGTGCCAGCAGCCCATACAGGGGGGTCAATGAGCAGTTCTTC. The chain links TRBV6-5 to TRBJ2-1; 8 positions agree with TRBD1. The CDR3 is made up of 14 amino acids. The ends lost 6 bases at V and 6 bases at J; junction bases unmatched: 7. The germline CDR1 and CDR2 sequences are MNHEY and SVGAGI.

The rearrangement links TRBV7-6 to TRBJ1-5; the D gene is possibly TRBD1 (5 bases). The V gene lost 6 bases and the J gene lost 8 bases, with 14 bases spanning the gap. The CDR3 length is 13 residues. Germline-derived CDR1 and CDR2 are SGHVS and FNYEAQ. As DNA, the CDR3 is TGTGCCAGCAGTTCCGGGACGGCGAAGCCCCAGCATTTT. As protein: CASSSGTAKPQHF.

This clonotype has a count of ten or more. The gene calls are TRBV5-1 and TRBJ2-1; 7 nucleotides match TRBD2. The length of the CDR3 is 13 residues. V lost 4 bases to trimming and J lost 8 bases; unmatched junction nucleotides: 6. Germline CDR1 reads SGHRS; CDR2 reads YFSETQ. Written as DNA, the CDR3 is TGCGCCAGCAGCCCCGGGACTACCGATGAGCAGTTCTTC. It yields the protein CASSPGTTDEQFF.

The chain is built from TRBV5-1 and TRBJ2-3; 7 nucleotides line up with TRBD2. From germline, CDR1 is SGHRS and CDR2 YFSETQ. V shed 0 bases and J 5 bases; nucleotides not matched to a gene: 0. The CDR3 length is 13 residues. This CDR3 reads CASSLERGDTQYF. CDR3 DNA: TGCGCCAGCAGCTTGGAGCGGGGAGATACGCAGTATTTT.

This clonotype was observed at least ten times. V is TRBV20-1 and J is TRBJ2-5; 8 nucleotides align to TRBD2. V gave up 6 bases and J gave up 5 bases; unmatched junction bases: 8. Germline assignment: CDR1 DFQATT and CDR2 SNEGSKA (reference sequence). The CDR3 length is 13 residues. This chain's CDR3 is CSAPRTSLETQYF. CDR3 sequence (DNA): TGCAGTGCCCCAAGGACTAGCTTGGAGACCCAGTACTTC.

This chain uses TRBV5-1 with TRBJ2-5; D is possibly TRBD1 (6 bases). This CDR3 contains 13 residues. Per the germline V gene, CDR1 is SGHRS and CDR2 is YFSETQ. Trimming shortened V by 5 bases and J by 5 bases, and 13 bases separated the two germline ends. The CDR3 DNA follows: TGCGCCAGCAGGGCAGGGGCACGGGAGACCCAGTACTTC. Amino acid sequence: CASRAGARETQYF.

This clonotype has at least ten counts. This sequence joins TRBV12-3 or TRBV12-4 and TRBJ2-3, with 9 bases fitting TRBD2. With 1 base clipped from V and 4 bases from J, the junction kept 18 bases outside the gene matches. The CDR3 is 20 residues long. The CDR3 DNA follows: TGTGCCAGCAGTTTAGGGGAAATTCGGCGGGGGGGCCAGTATGCAGATACGCAGTATTTT. Translated: CASSLGEIRRGGQYADTQYF.

The chain carries TRBV12-3 or TRBV12-4 and TRBJ2-3, with 7 positions matching TRBD2. This CDR3 spans 15 amino acids. The J segment lost 2 bases and the V segment lost 8 bases, leaving 10 bases of the junction unmatched. The CDR3 nucleotides are TGTGCCAGCTCCCTGGGAGGGACCCTCACAGATACGCAGTATTTT. Residues: CASSLGGTLTDTQYF.

This clonotype was seen more than once but under ten times. The chain links TRBV23-1 to TRBJ2-7; 7 nucleotides align to TRBD2. TRBV23-1 is annotated as an ORF whose role is uncertain. Trimming took 8 bases from V and 4 from J; bases not matched to a gene: 2. This CDR3 is built from 11 residues. The CDR3 bases are TGCGCCAGCGGGGGGGGGTACGAGCAGTACTTC. It encodes CASGGGYEQYF.

This rearrangement joins TRBV6-2 or TRBV6-3 to TRBJ2-3; tentatively, D is TRBD1 (5 bases). V gave up 1 base and J gave up 14 bases, with 13 bases separating them. Germline V gene data show CDR1 as MNHEY and CDR2 as SVGEGT. The CDR3 length is 12 residues. CDR3 nucleotide sequence: TGTGCCAGCAGTTACTACCAGGGAAAGTGGTATTTT. Protein sequence: CASSYYQGKWYF.

The chain links TRBV12-3 or TRBV12-4 to TRBJ2-3; tentatively, D is TRBD2 (5 bases). The CDR3 runs to 14 residues. Deletions cut 3 bases from V and 6 bases from J, with 13 bases between. CDR3 region: CASSLTTAGDTQYF. The DNA for the CDR3 is TGTGCCAGCAGTTTGACTACCGCTGGGGATACGCAGTATTTT.

This clonotype was seen at least ten times. CDR3 bases: TGTGCCACTTGCAGACACTTCTCTGGGGCCAACGTCCTGACTTTC. It encodes CATCRHFSGANVLTF. The rearrangement joins TRBV6-5 to TRBJ2-6; D is unresolved. Trimming took 10 bases from V and 0 from J, leaving 13 bases between them. The length of the CDR3 is 15 residues. Germline V lookup: CDR1 MNHEY, CDR2 SVGAGI.

This clonotype turned up a few times. The CDR3 DNA sequence: TGTGCCAGCAGTTTAGGGTCGGGTGGCAATCAGCCCCAGCATTTT. This codes for CASSLGSGGNQPQHF. The genes are TRBV12-3 or TRBV12-4 and TRBJ1-5; D uncertain. Trimming shortened V by 1 base and J by 2 bases, and 9 bases separated the two germline ends. This CDR3 comprises 15 residues.

The chain recombines TRBV27 with TRBJ1-1, with D unresolved. The CDR3 contains 10 residues. The V gene lost 5 bases and the J gene lost 13 bases, with 11 bases spanning the gap. The germline CDR1 and CDR2 sequences are MNHEY and SMNVEV (reference sequence). The CDR3 region has the DNA TGTGCCAGCAGTCCTGTATTGCATTTCTTT. This encodes CASSPVLHFF.